The rows below give T cell receptor beta chains drawn from one sample of a study of cytomegalovirus exposure and HLA in healthy donors. Repertoires were generated with immunoSEQ multiplex PCR, while TCRdb's copy carries only in-frame clones and drops some. The sample contains 35,000 to 45,000 clones, about 47% of which appear only once. The sample comprised PBMCs. These receptors were taken from a human donor in good health. Each CDR3 is given with its conserved first and last residue. Each record gives: V gene, clone size, J gene, D gene, CDR3 DNA, CDR3 protein. D genes are given only for firm matches. The size entry is marked missing in some rows and otherwise reads once, few, many or a size class.

>TRBV2|few|TRBJ1-5|NA
TGTGCCAGCGGGGGGGCAGCCCGACTACGAGGGGATCAGCCCCAGCATTTT
CASGGAARLRGDQPQHF
>TRBV7-2|NA|TRBJ2-3|NA
TGTGCCAGCAGCCGTAGCCGAGACACAGATACGCAGTATTTT
CASSRSRDTDTQYF
>TRBV10-3|NA|TRBJ1-2|TRBD1
TGTGCCATCAGTCGCCAGGGGGAGGACTATGGCTACACCTTC
CAISRQGEDYGYTF
>TRBV6-5|few|TRBJ1-2|TRBD1
TGTGCCAGCAGCAGAGGGACAGGTCAGAACTATGGCTACACCTTC
CASSRGTGQNYGYTF
>TRBV6-5|NA|TRBJ1-5|NA
TGTGCCAGCAGGACGGTGGATGGGCTGCAGCCCCAGCATTTT
CASRTVDGLQPQHF
>TRBV10-3|few|TRBJ2-5|NA
TGTGCCATCAGTGAGTCGAGAACGGGGGAGACCCAGTACTTC
CAISESRTGETQYF
>TRBV18|NA|TRBJ2-5|NA
TGTGCCAGCTCGTCAGGGAGGCGGGAGACCCAGTACTTC
CASSSGRRETQYF
>TRBV19|NA|TRBJ1-4|TRBD1
TGTGCCAGTACCCCCTTTCCTCGGCGGGGACAGAGTAATGAAAAACTGTTTTTT
CASTPFPRRGQSNEKLFF
>TRBV5-1|few|TRBJ1-1|NA
TGCGCCAGCAGCTTTAGTGGGAGGGGAGCTTCACCTGAAGCTTTCTTT
CASSFSGRGASPEAFF
>TRBV28|few|TRBJ1-5|TRBD1
TGTGCCAGCAGTTTATCGGGTCTGGGGGACAGAGTAAATCAGCCCCAGCATTTT
CASSLSGLGDRVNQPQHF
>TRBV6-5|few|TRBJ1-6|NA
TGTGCCAGCAGTTATGGACAGCCAAATTCACCCCTCCACTTT
CASSYGQPNSPLHF
>TRBV7-2|NA|TRBJ1-1|TRBD1
TGTGCCAGCATAGCAGGGCAGGGGGCAGGCACTGAAGCTTTCTTT
CASIAGQGAGTEAFF
>TRBV11-3|NA|TRBJ1-1|TRBD1
TGTGCCAGCAGTTCACCCGGGACAGGAAATAAAGCAGCTTTCTTT
CASSSPGTGNKAAFF
>TRBV5-6|NA|TRBJ2-2|TRBD2
TGTGCCAGCATCCCCGCCTGGGGGGGCACCGGGGAGCTGTTTTTT
CASIPAWGGTGELFF
>TRBV7-6|NA|TRBJ2-4|TRBD1
TGTGCCAGCAGCGTACCTGGACAGGGAAACATTCAGTACTTC
CASSVPGQGNIQYF
>TRBV6-5|few|TRBJ1-2|TRBD1
TGTGCCAGCACCCCCGCACAGGGGTATGGCTACACCTTC
CASTPAQGYGYTF
>TRBV27|NA|TRBJ1-2|TRBD1
TGTGCCAGCAGTACTAACGGCTTTGTAACCGGACAGGGAAACTATGGCTACACCTTC
CASSTNGFVTGQGNYGYTF
>TRBV7-6|few|TRBJ2-1|TRBD1
TGTGCCAGCAGCTTAGAAGGGGGACAGGGCTACAATGAGCAGTTCTTC
CASSLEGGQGYNEQFF
>TRBV6-1|few|TRBJ1-2|NA
TGTGCCAGCATGAGGTTATATGGCTACACCTTC
CASMRLYGYTF
>TRBV18|NA|TRBJ2-3|TRBD2
TGTGCCAGCTCACCAACTAGCGGTAGCACAGATACGCAGTATTTT
CASSPTSGSTDTQYF
>TRBV18|NA|TRBJ1-5|NA
TGTGCCAGCTCACCGATCTATAGCAATCAGCCCCAGCATTTT
CASSPIYSNQPQHF
>TRBV4-1|few|TRBJ1-5|NA
TGCGCCAGCAGCCAAGGGGTTGGAGCTCAGCATTTT
CASSQGVGAQHF
>TRBV5-1|NA|TRBJ2-1|NA
TGCGCCAGCAGCTTAGCCGGAGAGTCCTACAATGAGCAGTTCTTC
CASSLAGESYNEQFF
>TRBV7-9|NA|TRBJ1-3|TRBD1
TGTGCCAGCAGCTTCGGACAGGGGAAGGGAAACACCATATATTTT
CASSFGQGKGNTIYF
>TRBV9|NA|TRBJ1-1|NA
TGTGCCAGCAGCTCACACGTGGGGGGCACTGAAGCTTTCTTT
CASSSHVGGTEAFF
>TRBV11-2|NA|TRBJ1-4|NA
TGTGCCAGCAGCCTACGAAGATCGACAGGACCTAATGAAAAACTGTTTTTT
CASSLRRSTGPNEKLFF
>TRBV18|few|TRBJ2-7|TRBD1
TGTGCCAGCTCACCTTCCCCGACAGGGTCCTACGAGCAGTACTTC
CASSPSPTGSYEQYF
>TRBV2|NA|TRBJ1-1|NA
TGTGCCAGCTGGGGGGGCCGGGATGAAGCTTTCTTT
CASWGGRDEAFF
>TRBV5-1|NA|TRBJ1-2|NA
TGCGCCAGCAGCGTCGGACAATCTGGCTACACCTTC
CASSVGQSGYTF
>TRBV28|NA|TRBJ2-7|TRBD1
TGTGCCAGCAGGGGGGCCGGGACAGGGGTTGCCGAGCAGTACTTC
CASRGAGTGVAEQYF
>TRBV30|NA|TRBJ2-7|TRBD2
TGTGCCTGGATGCCTGTGACTAGCGGGAGAAGAGGGTACGAGCAGTACTTC
CAWMPVTSGRRGYEQYF
>TRBV7-2|NA|TRBJ1-6|NA
TGTGCCAGCAGCTTACCAGACAGGCAGAATTCACCCCTCCACTTT
CASSLPDRQNSPLHF
>TRBV5-1|NA|TRBJ2-3|TRBD1
TGCGCCAGCAGCTCACTTCCGGGACAGGGGGACGCATTCAATACGCAGTATTTT
CASSSLPGQGDAFNTQYF
>TRBV18|few|TRBJ1-1|TRBD1
TGTGCCAGCTCACGGGACAGGGGGCGCGACACTGAAGCTTTCTTT
CASSRDRGRDTEAFF
>TRBV7-3|few|TRBJ2-7|NA
TGTGCCAGCAGCCTAGGGGTAGCCTACGAGCAGTACTTC
CASSLGVAYEQYF
>TRBV4-3|NA|TRBJ2-3|TRBD2
TGCGCCAGCAGCCAACGGGACGGGGGGACAGATACGCAGTATTTT
CASSQRDGGTDTQYF
>TRBV7-9|few|TRBJ1-1|NA
TGTGCCAGCGAGACAGGCTATACTGAAGCTTTCTTT
CASETGYTEAFF
>TRBV7-2|NA|TRBJ2-6|NA
TGTGCCAGCAGCTTAGGCAGGGGCTTTCATGGGGCCAACGTCCTGACCTTC
CASSLGRGFHGANVLTF
>TRBV11-1|few|TRBJ1-4|NA
TGTGCCAGCAGCTTACATGAGGGGAGGTCCGAAAAACTGTTTTTT
CASSLHEGRSEKLFF
>TRBV23-1|NA|TRBJ1-2|NA
TGCGCCAGCAGACTCTCCAGGACAGTGCACGACTATGGCTACACCTTC
CASRLSRTVHDYGYTF
>TRBV5-1|few|TRBJ1-1|NA
TGCGCCAGCAGCTTGGCCGCGGGGCTGAACACTGAAGCTTTCTTT
CASSLAAGLNTEAFF
>TRBV9|few|TRBJ2-1|NA
TGTGCCAGCAGTGCCATAGCGAACAATGAGCAGTTCTTC
CASSAIANNEQFF
>TRBV6-1|NA|TRBJ2-7|NA
TGTGCCAGCAGGGGGGGAGGAGGGCCCTACGAGCAGTACTTC
CASRGGGGPYEQYF
>TRBV28|NA|TRBJ2-3|NA
TGTGCCAGCGCCTCACGGGGGGCCTACACAGATACGCAGTATTTT
CASASRGAYTDTQYF
>TRBV6-5|few|TRBJ2-7|NA
TGTGCCAGCACCAGTCCCGGGGTCGAGCAGTACTTC
CASTSPGVEQYF
>TRBV6-1|few|TRBJ2-7|NA
TGTGCCAGCAGTTTGGGGCCAGCCACCTTCTACGAGCAGTACTTC
CASSLGPATFYEQYF
>TRBV2|NA|TRBJ2-3|NA
TGTGCCAGCGCGCGGGACACAGATACGCAGTATTTT
CASARDTDTQYF
>TRBV6-5|NA|TRBJ2-2|TRBD1
TGTGCCAGCAGGCGGGACAGGGGGTACACCGGGGAGCTGTTTTTT
CASRRDRGYTGELFF
>TRBV6-1|once|TRBJ1-4|TRBD1
TGTGCCAGCAGTGAACAGCAGGGGGGAAAACTGTTTTTT
CASSEQQGGKLFF